Shown below are 20 T cell receptor beta chains from a single sample sequenced in a study of shared clonotypes between healthy human individuals. The protocol was immunoSEQ multiplex PCR, while the TCRdb copy is restricted to in-frame clones and leaves out a portion. The profile shows some 2,000,000 clones, about 94% of them singletons. The naive CD8 subset, CD45RO-negative cells positively selected for CCR7, excluded terminally differentiated effector memory CD45RA+ cells. Material for sequencing was naive CD8+ T cells sorted from blood. The source of these receptors is a man younger than 30 in good health.

The chain recombines TRBV7-6 with TRBJ1-1; a weak D match, TRBD1 (6 bases). Trimming removed 5 bases at V and 10 bases at J, with 17 bases between. Per the germline V gene, CDR1 is SGHVS and CDR2 is FNYEAQ. This CDR3 spans 13 amino acids. CDR3 sequence: CASSPEGDSGAFF. The CDR3 DNA follows: TGTGCCAGCAGCCCCGAGGGGGATTCAGGAGCTTTCTTT. The full variable domain, in which reference TRBV7-6 and TRBJ1-1 provide the parts outside the CDR3, is GAGVSQSPRYKVTKRGQDVALRCDPISGHVSLYWYRQALGQGPEFLTYFNYEAQQDKSGLPNDRFSAERPEGSISTLTIQRTEQRDSAMYRCASSPEGDSGAFFGQGTRLTVV.

This clone was seen once. The chain joins TRBV29-1 to TRBJ2-7, with 7 positions matching TRBD1. The CDR3 totals 12 residues. Germline V CDR1 and CDR2: SQVTM, ANQGSEA. Trimming cost V 6 bases and J 2 bases; bases outside gene matches: 4. The CDR3: CSVRGTAYEQYF. DNA of the CDR3: TGCAGCGTCCGAGGGACAGCCTACGAGCAGTACTTC.

The chain has TRBV4-1 and TRBJ1-5; possibly TRBD1 for D (5 bases). CDR3 size: 17 residues. The ends were cut back, 1 base at V and 4 bases at J, with 17 bases in the middle. The V gene's germline CDR1 is MGHRA and CDR2 YSYEKL. CDR3 sequence reads: CASSQGPRGAGNQPQHF. In DNA, the CDR3 is TGCGCCAGCAGCCAAGGACCGAGAGGGGCCGGGAATCAGCCCCAGCATTTT.

This chain links TRBV6-5 with TRBJ2-7; 9 bases align to TRBD1. CDR1 is MNHEY, CDR2 SVGAGI, per germline. This CDR3 spans 14 amino acids. J was trimmed by 3 bases and V by 5 bases; bases with no gene match: 5. The CDR3 nucleotides are TGTGCCAGCAGTCCGGACAGGGGAGGCTACGAGCAGTACTTC. Its protein product is CASSPDRGGYEQYF.

This chain uses TRBV15 with TRBJ2-7, with D hard to call. CDR3 length equals 14 residues. Germline assignment: CDR1 LNHNV and CDR2 YYDKDF (reference sequence). V was cut by 1 base and J by 5 bases, with 12 bases left in between. The CDR3 DNA sequence: TGTGCCACCAGCAGAGTTGTCAGTAGCAACGAGCAGTACTTC. Translated: CATSRVVSSNEQYF.

This chain links TRBV4-3 with TRBJ2-5; a possible D gene is TRBD2 (6 bases). The V gene lost 0 bases and the J gene lost 0 bases, with 14 bases spanning the gap. The CDR3 runs 17 residues. CDR1 is LGHNA and CDR2 is YSLEER in the germline V gene. The CDR3 region is CASSQDWRDPYQETQYF. In DNA form, the CDR3 reads TGCGCCAGCAGCCAAGATTGGAGGGACCCTTACCAAGAGACCCAGTACTTC.

The chain uses TRBV6-5 and TRBJ2-7, with 9 bases that match TRBD2. After removal of 0 bases from V and 2 bases from J, the junction contained 5 bases not matched to a gene. CDR3 length equals 16 residues. Looked up from germline, CDR1 is MNHEY and CDR2 is SVGAGI. CDR3 nucleotides: TGTGCCAGCAGTTACTCTGGGACTAGCCAAACCTACGAGCAGTACTTC. Amino acid sequence: CASSYSGTSQTYEQYF.

The V call is TRBV6-5, the J call TRBJ1-5; TRBD1 matches at 10 bases. The length of the CDR3 is 16 residues. Germline-derived CDR1 and CDR2 are MNHEY and SVGAGI. Trimming took 4 bases from V and 7 from J; bases not matched to a gene: 10. The CDR3, as DNA: TGTGCCAGCAGTTCCTCCGGGACAGGGGCTAGGCAGCCCCAGCATTTT. It translates to CASSSSGTGARQPQHF.

V gene TRBV7-2 combines with J gene TRBJ2-3, with TRBD2 identical over 9 bases. J was trimmed by 1 base and V by 4 bases; bases with no gene match: 0. Germline CDR1 is SGHTA and CDR2 is FQGNSA. This CDR3 is 14 amino acids long. The CDR3 nucleotides are TGTGCCAGCAGCTGGACTAGCGGCACAGATACGCAGTATTTT. It specifies CASSWTSGTDTQYF.

This chain uses TRBV4-1 with TRBJ2-2, with D unresolved. The CDR3 is 13 residues long. The germline V gene has CDR1 MGHRA and CDR2 YSYEKL. V shed 2 bases and J shed 8 bases, with 9 bases lying between them. The CDR3 reads CASSQFQAGELFF. The CDR3 region has the DNA TGCGCCAGCAGCCAATTCCAGGCGGGGGAGCTGTTTTTT.

This chain uses TRBV7-9 with TRBJ2-1; D perhaps matches TRBD1 (5 bases). There are 12 residues in the CDR3. Per germline, CDR1 SEHNR and CDR2 FQNEAQ (reference sequence). The V and J ends lost 6 bases and 2 bases respectively, with 5 bases between them. CDR3 sequence: CASRGAYNEQFF. CDR3 DNA: TGTGCCAGCAGAGGGGCCTACAATGAGCAGTTCTTC.

The CDR3 reads CASSFMRQAKNRETQYF. Written as DNA, the CDR3 is TGTGCCAGCAGCTTTATGAGACAGGCCAAAAACAGGGAGACCCAGTACTTC. The chain links TRBV7-8 to TRBJ2-5; possibly TRBD1 for D (6 bases). V gave up 3 bases and J gave up 5 bases, with 22 bases separating them. From germline, CDR1 is SGHVS and CDR2 FQNEAQ. The CDR3 sequence is 17 residues long. The complete variable domain, with remaining parts taken from reference TRBV7-8 and TRBJ2-5, reads GAGVSQSPRYKVAKRGQDVALRCDPISGHVSLFWYQQALGQGPEFLTYFQNEAQLDKSGLPSDRFFAERPEGSVSTLKIQRTQQEDSAVYLCASSFMRQAKNRETQYFGPGTRLLVL.

The chain has TRBV28 and TRBJ1-1; the D is unclear. The CDR3 has 19 amino acids. V lost 3 bases, J lost 0 bases, and 23 bases lay in between. CDR1 and CDR2 (germline): MDHEN, SYDVKM. The chain's CDR3 is CASSLEYMGQGLVNTEAFF. CDR3 DNA sequence: TGTGCCAGCAGTTTGGAGTATATGGGCCAAGGGTTAGTGAACACTGAAGCTTTCTTT. The variable domain in full, with the rest retrieved from reference TRBV28 and TRBJ1-1, is DVKVTQSSRYLVKRTGEKVFLECVQDMDHENMFWYRQDPGLGLRLIYFSYDVKMKEKGDIPEGYSVSREKKERFSLILESASTNQTSMYLCASSLEYMGQGLVNTEAFFGQGTRLTVV.

V gene TRBV5-1 combines with J gene TRBJ2-5; D uncertain. The CDR3 spans 13 residues. Deletions cut 0 bases from V and 7 bases from J, with 10 bases between. CDR1 is SGHRS and CDR2 is YFSETQ in the germline V gene. The CDR3 DNA follows: TGCGCCAGCAGCTTGGCCGGCTCGGGGACCCAGTACTTC. It codes for CASSLAGSGTQYF. Combining the CDR3 with reference TRBV5-1 and TRBJ2-5 gives the whole variable domain KAGVTQTPRYLIKTRGQQVTLSCSPISGHRSVSWYQQTPGQGLQFLFEYFSETQRNKGNFPGRFSGRQFSNSRSEMNVSTLELGDSALYLCASSLAGSGTQYFGPGTRLLVL.

CDR3 protein: CASSYTPTGSYEQYF. CDR3 sequence (DNA): TGCGCCAGCAGTTATACCCCGACGGGCAGCTACGAGCAGTACTTC. The rearrangement links TRBV4-1 to TRBJ2-7, with D hard to call. Trimming cost V 6 bases and J 3 bases, with 18 bases left between them. The CDR3 has 15 amino acids. The V gene's germline CDR1 is MGHRA and CDR2 YSYEKL.

This chain connects TRBV11-2 to TRBJ2-7; D remains ambiguous. V gave up 7 bases and J gave up 4 bases, with 11 bases separating them. The CDR3 contains 12 residues. Germline values: CDR1 SGHAT, CDR2 FQNNGV. CDR3 region: CASNDGGYEQYF. CDR3 DNA sequence: TGTGCCAGCAACGATGGCGGATACGAGCAGTACTTC.

Comments on this clone: This sample also contains other DNA sequences that code for the same CDR3. The chain has TRBV11-2 and TRBJ2-1; no reliable D call. This CDR3 region has 13 residues. Germline-derived CDR1 and CDR2 are SGHAT and FQNNGV. Trimming pared 0 bases from V and 4 bases from J, leaving 4 bases between. CDR3 sequence: CASSLDTYNEQFF. The DNA for the CDR3 is TGTGCCAGCAGCTTAGACACTTACAATGAGCAGTTCTTC.

This chain connects TRBV5-1 to TRBJ2-7; D gene unclear. The CDR3 runs 14 residues. The germline gives CDR1 SGHRS, CDR2 YFSETQ. V gave up 3 bases and J gave up 0 bases, with 10 bases separating them. For the CDR3, the DNA is TGCGCCAGCAGCTCCTTGAGCGACTCCTACGAGCAGTACTTC. It is translated as CASSSLSDSYEQYF.

This rearrangement joins TRBV5-1 to TRBJ2-3; TRBD2 matches at 8 bases. In germline, CDR1 is SGHRS, CDR2 YFSETQ. The CDR3 is 15 amino acids. With V trimmed by 1 base and J by 6 bases, 7 bases remained unmatched. The CDR3 loop is CASSLIGLASDTQYF. The CDR3 nucleotides are TGCGCCAGCAGCTTGATCGGACTAGCCTCGGATACGCAGTATTTT.

This chain connects TRBV7-9 to TRBJ2-3; 9 bases line up with TRBD2. Losses at the gene ends were 5 bases for V and 1 base for J; bases not matched to a gene: 10. The CDR3 runs 17 residues. Germline CDR1 is SEHNR and CDR2 is FQNEAQ (reference sequence). CDR3 nucleotides: TGTGCCAGCAGCCCCACAAAGGCTAGCGGGGGCACAGATACGCAGTATTTT. Translated, it gives CASSPTKASGGTDTQYF.